Listed below are T cell receptor beta chains from one sample, sequenced in a study of molecular identifiers for immune sequencing clone quantification. TCRdb fed the PCR reads into MiXCR, producing one record per CDR3 protein. The sample lists about 320,000 distinct CDR3 sequences; roughly 24% were seen once. Sequencing was done on a sample of naive CD8+ T cells from blood, with Jurkat cell RNA spiked in. These receptors came from a human donor in good health. Some libraries in this study had Jurkat cell RNA spiked in. CDR3s include the opening cysteine and the closing phenylalanine or tryptophan. Where a row states a size, it is once, few, many or the class of an expanded clone; other rows omit it.

j_gene,abundance,v_gene,CDR3aa
TRBJ2-3,few,TRBV4-1,CASSPYGGLAATDTQYF
TRBJ2-7,many,TRBV15,CATSRDLGSSYEQYF
TRBJ1-5,few,TRBV12-3/TRBV12-4,CASSSGWGNQPQHF
TRBJ2-3,few,TRBV12-3/TRBV12-4,CASSFLAETDTQYF
TRBJ1-5,.,TRBV12-3/TRBV12-4,CASRTGWTQPQHF
TRBJ1-1,few,TRBV20-1,CSASGDRGLSWNTEAFF
TRBJ2-5,.,TRBV29-1,CSVERSARETQYF
TRBJ1-1,.,TRBV6-2/TRBV6-3,CASSYPFPGGTNTEAFF
TRBJ2-5,few,TRBV7-9,CASSLALSDQETQYF
TRBJ1-5,few,TRBV6-1,CASSDRGQDSNQPQHF
TRBJ2-7,few,TRBV5-1,CASSFGQGNIGREQYF
TRBJ2-1,few,TRBV27,CASSFLLAESEEFF
TRBJ1-1,many,TRBV4-1,CASSHATGDGTEAFF
TRBJ2-7,.,TRBV27,CASSGGPNYEQYF
TRBJ1-1,few,TRBV4-3,CASSQDNRGSRTEAFF
TRBJ1-4,few,TRBV18,CASSPPDATNEKLFF
TRBJ2-3,.,TRBV7-9,CATNWGAWWYF
TRBJ1-4,.,TRBV19,CATRNEKLFF
TRBJ2-6,.,TRBV7-3,CASSLTKGSFSGGNVLTF
TRBJ2-7,.,TRBV5-1,CASSPGTSGRITYEQYF